Below are 22 T cell receptor beta chains sequenced from a single sample in a study of blood T cell repertoires in COVID-19. Assay: immunoSEQ multiplex PCR; the TCRdb copy retains only in-frame clones and omits some. The sample consists of just over 75,000 clones, around nine tenths of them appearing once. Sequenced sample: peripheral blood. These TCRs come from a woman of 80 years or more with active or convalescent COVID-19.

V gene TRBV7-8 combines with J gene TRBJ2-1, with 16 positions matching TRBD2. The ends lost 5 bases at V and 8 bases at J; junction bases unmatched: 3. CDR1 SGHVS and CDR2 FQNEAQ come from the germline V gene. This CDR3 is built from 15 residues. The CDR3 DNA sequence: TGTGCCAGCAGCACGGGACTAGCGGGGGGGGATGAGCAGTTCTTC. The encoded protein is CASSTGLAGGDEQFF.

The CDR3 region is CASSSTQFGKLFF. The CDR3 region has the DNA TGTGCCAGCAGCTCAACCCAGTTTGGAAAACTGTTTTTT. This rearrangement joins TRBV5-6 to TRBJ1-4; D ambiguous. Germline V gene lookup returns CDR1 SGHDT and CDR2 YYEEEE. V lost 3 bases and J lost 10, with 13 bases in between. The CDR3 loop spans 13 amino acids.

This rearrangement joins TRBV19 to TRBJ2-3, with a weak D call TRBD2 (6 bases). Between the trimmed V and J ends, which lost 3 bases and 3 bases, there was a span of 10 bases. The CDR3 runs to 14 residues. CDR1 is LNHDA, CDR2 SQIVND, per germline (reference sequence). The chain's CDR3 is CASSISGGTDTQYF. For the CDR3, the DNA is TGTGCCAGTAGTATTTCTGGGGGGACAGATACGCAGTATTTT.

The CDR3 sequence: CASSPGTLNYNEQFF. CDR3 nucleotide sequence: TGTGCCAGTAGTCCGGGGACTCTTAACTACAATGAGCAGTTCTTC. The genes are TRBV19 and TRBJ2-1; the D gene is possibly TRBD2 (6 bases). Trimming left V 5 bases short and J 3 bases short, with 14 bases between. Per germline, CDR1 LNHDA and CDR2 SQIVND (reference sequence). The CDR3 is made up of 15 amino acids.

The chain combines TRBV18 with TRBJ2-7; weak D call: TRBD1 (5 bases). The germline V gene encodes CDR1 KGHSH and CDR2 LQKENI. Trimming cost V 2 bases and J 3 bases, with 8 bases left between them. The length of the CDR3 is 13 residues. DNA for the CDR3: TGTGCCAGCTCACCAGCTACAGGCTACGAGCAGTACTTC. The encoded protein is CASSPATGYEQYF. The whole variable domain, filled in from reference TRBV18 and TRBJ2-7, reads NAGVMQNPRHLVRRRGQEARLRCSPMKGHSHVYWYRQLPEEGLKFMVYLQKENIIDESGMPKERFSAEFPKEGPSILRIQQVVRGDSAAYFCASSPATGYEQYFGPGTRLTVT.

V is TRBV28 and J is TRBJ1-1; no firm D call. This CDR3 has 12 amino acids. Germline CDR1 is MDHEN and CDR2 is SYDVKM. The V end lost 6 bases, the J end lost 5 bases, and 10 bases lay between the germline ends. The CDR3 DNA sequence: TGTGCCAGCAGCGAAGCTCGGACTGAAGCTTTCTTT. This gives the protein CASSEARTEAFF.

The chain carries TRBV25-1 and TRBJ2-7; the D gene is possibly TRBD1 (5 bases). The germline CDR1 and CDR2 sequences are MGHDK and SYGVNS. The CDR3 covers 14 residues. V was trimmed by 1 base and J by 9 bases, leaving 16 bases between them. In DNA, the CDR3 is TGTGCCAGCAGTGAATGGGGCCCGGAGTATGGGCAGTACTTC. Its protein is CASSEWGPEYGQYF.

J is TRBJ2-5 and V is TRBV24-1, with 7 bases matching TRBD2. The CDR3 covers 18 residues. Trimming removed 4 bases from V and 4 bases from J; junction bases left unmatched: 17. CDR1 and CDR2 (germline): KGHDR, SFDVKD. CDR3 protein: CATSDPPGGAGLGETQYF. The CDR3 DNA reads TGTGCCACCAGTGACCCCCCGGGGGGAGCGGGGTTAGGAGAGACCCAGTACTTC.

The CDR3 DNA reads TGTGCCAGCAGTGATTGGACCCAGGGACAGCCCCAGCATTTT. The encoded protein is CASSDWTQGQPQHF. The rearrangement links TRBV2 to TRBJ1-5; tentatively, D is TRBD1 (5 bases). In germline, CDR1 is SNHLY, CDR2 FYNNEI. V was pared by 3 bases and J by 7 bases, with 13 bases between. The CDR3 has 14 amino acids.

V is TRBV4-1 and J is TRBJ2-2, with D possibly being TRBD1 (7 bases). Per germline, CDR1 MGHRA and CDR2 YSYEKL. This CDR3 region has 18 residues. Trimming took 1 base from V and 7 from J, leaving 22 bases between them. The CDR3 DNA reads as TGCGCCAGCAGCCAAGGTTACAGGGGAGGTGGGGAAGGCGGGGAGCTGTTTTTT. Its protein product is CASSQGYRGGGEGGELFF.

The chain joins TRBV18 to TRBJ2-1, with a possible D match to TRBD2 (6 bases). CDR3 length: 15 residues. Trimming pared 4 bases from V and 5 bases from J, leaving 15 bases between. CDR1 and CDR2 from the germline V gene are KGHSH and LQKENI. The CDR3: CASSRTLSGDNEQFF. CDR3 bases: TGTGCCAGCTCACGTACCCTATCGGGGGACAATGAGCAGTTCTTC.

V is TRBV4-1 and J is TRBJ1-3, with D possibly TRBD1 on 5 matching bases. Trimming pared 4 bases from V and 2 bases from J, leaving 18 bases between. This CDR3 is built from 17 residues. Germline CDR1 and CDR2: MGHRA and YSYEKL. CDR3 amino acids: CASSPGAAGLTGNTIYF. CDR3 bases: TGCGCCAGCAGCCCCGGGGCGGCGGGGCTTACTGGAAACACCATATATTTT.

This clone showed up just a few times. This chain joins TRBV10-2 and TRBJ2-3, with 7 bases identical to TRBD1. V was pared by 1 base and J by 9 bases, with 4 bases of the junction left unmatched. Germline CDR1 reads WSHSY; CDR2 reads SAAADI. The length of the CDR3 is 13 residues. The CDR3 coding sequence is TGCGCCAGCAGTGAGTGGGACAGAGACACGCAGTATTTT. Protein sequence: CASSEWDRDTQYF.

This clone came up once. The V and J genes are TRBV7-9 and TRBJ2-7, with D maybe TRBD1 (5 bases). This CDR3 comprises 15 residues. Germline CDR1 SEHNR, CDR2 FQNEAQ (reference sequence). Trimming took off 4 bases at V and 4 bases at J, with 17 bases between the two ends. The CDR3 protein is CASSSHQGRLYEQYF. CDR3 DNA sequence: TGTGCCAGCAGCTCGCACCAGGGTCGCTTATACGAGCAGTACTTC.

The chain employs TRBV6-5 and TRBJ2-5, with TRBD1 matching over 9 bases. The CDR3 is 15 residues long. The germline gives CDR1 MNHEY, CDR2 SVGAGI. V dropped 4 bases and J dropped 3; count of bases not matched to a gene: 6. The CDR3, as DNA: TGTGCCAGCAGTTTTTTGGACAGGGGTAAAGAGACCCAGTACTTC. Protein: CASSFLDRGKETQYF.

The genes are TRBV3-1 (or the pseudogene TRBV3-2) and TRBJ2-5, with TRBD1 as a possible D gene (5 bases). Trimming took off 6 bases at V and 5 bases at J, with 25 bases between the two ends. This CDR3 comprises 17 residues. Germline CDR1 is LGHDT and CDR2 is YNNKEL (reference sequence). As DNA, the CDR3 is TGTGCCAGCAGTCTTTACAAGGGGTTGCGGACCGGTGAGACCCAGTACTTC. It translates to CASSLYKGLRTGETQYF.

This chain uses TRBV15 with TRBJ2-7; TRBD2 aligns across 12 bases. CDR3 length equals 17 residues. J gave up 3 bases and V 3 bases, and 9 bases lay outside the gene matches. CDR1 and CDR2 (germline): LNHNV, YYDKDF (reference sequence). For the CDR3, the DNA is TGTGCCACCAGCAGGGATTATCCGGGACTAGCGGGCTACGAGCAGTACTTC. Protein product: CATSRDYPGLAGYEQYF.

In nucleotides, the CDR3 is TGTGCCTCGACCGACAGGGCTAGCACAGATACGCAGTATTTT. Protein: CASTDRASTDTQYF. J is TRBJ2-3 and V is TRBV3-1 (or the pseudogene TRBV3-2); 7 bases match TRBD1. Germline CDR1 reads LGHDT; CDR2 reads YNNKEL (reference sequence). J gave up 0 bases and V 11 bases, and 8 bases lay outside the gene matches. The CDR3 runs 14 residues.

CDR3 DNA: TGCGCCAGCAGCCTGTACAGGGGTGGTGGCACTGAAGCTTTCTTT. Its translation is CASSLYRGGGTEAFF. This chain uses TRBV5-1 with TRBJ1-1; 7 nucleotides align to TRBD1. Germline V CDR1 and CDR2: SGHRS, YFSETQ. V trimming: 4 bases; J trimming: 4 bases; junction bases outside the gene matches: 10. The CDR3 is 15 amino acids.

This chain connects TRBV9 to TRBJ2-7; 9 bases are shared with TRBD2. V trimming: 3 bases; J trimming: 5 bases; junction bases outside the gene matches: 9. The CDR3 runs 15 residues. The germline V gene encodes CDR1 SGDLS and CDR2 YYNGEE. The CDR3 spells CASSAPGTSSDEQYF. The CDR3 region has the DNA TGTGCCAGCAGCGCCCCGGGGACTAGCAGCGACGAGCAGTACTTC.

The chain links TRBV5-1 to TRBJ2-2; D is perhaps TRBD2 (6 bases). Germline loops: CDR1 SGHRS, CDR2 YFSETQ. Deletions cut 4 bases from V and 4 bases from J, with 14 bases between. The CDR3 is made up of 15 amino acids. In nucleotides, the CDR3 is TGCGCCAGCAGCCTTGACCCGGGAGTCACCGGGGAGCTGTTTTTT. Translated, it gives CASSLDPGVTGELFF. The full variable domain, completed using reference TRBV5-1 and TRBJ2-2, is KAGVTQTPRYLIKTRGQQVTLSCSPISGHRSVSWYQQTPGQGLQFLFEYFSETQRNKGNFPGRFSGRQFSNSRSEMNVSTLELGDSALYLCASSLDPGVTGELFFGEGSRLTVL.

The chain joins TRBV10-1 to TRBJ2-1, with TRBD2 matching over 10 bases. CDR1 and CDR2 from the germline V gene are WNHNN and SYGVQD (reference sequence). The CDR3 has 15 residues. Losses at the gene ends were 6 bases for V and 12 bases for J; bases not matched to a gene: 14. The CDR3 spells CASSRGLAPQGGQFF. The DNA for the CDR3 is TGCGCCAGCAGCAGGGGACTAGCGCCGCAGGGGGGGCAGTTCTTC.